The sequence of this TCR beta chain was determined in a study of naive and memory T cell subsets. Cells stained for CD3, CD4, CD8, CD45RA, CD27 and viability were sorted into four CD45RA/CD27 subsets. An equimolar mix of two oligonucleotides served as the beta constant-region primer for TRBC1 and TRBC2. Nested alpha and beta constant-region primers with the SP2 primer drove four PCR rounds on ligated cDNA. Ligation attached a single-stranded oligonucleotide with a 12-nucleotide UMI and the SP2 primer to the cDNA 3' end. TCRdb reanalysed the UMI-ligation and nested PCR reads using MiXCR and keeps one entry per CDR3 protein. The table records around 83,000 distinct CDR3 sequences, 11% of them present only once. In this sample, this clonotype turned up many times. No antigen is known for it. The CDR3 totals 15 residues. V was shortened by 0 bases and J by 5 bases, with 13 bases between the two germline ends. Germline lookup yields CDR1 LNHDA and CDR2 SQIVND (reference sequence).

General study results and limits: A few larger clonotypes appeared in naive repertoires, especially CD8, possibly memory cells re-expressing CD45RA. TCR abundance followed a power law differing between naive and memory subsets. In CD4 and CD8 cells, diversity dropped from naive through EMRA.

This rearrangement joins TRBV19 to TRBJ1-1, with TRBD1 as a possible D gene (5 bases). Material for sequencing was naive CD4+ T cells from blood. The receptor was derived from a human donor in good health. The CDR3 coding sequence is TGTGCCAGTAGTATAGATCGGAGGGGTGGGACTGAAGCTTTCTTT. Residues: CASSIDRRGGTEAFF.